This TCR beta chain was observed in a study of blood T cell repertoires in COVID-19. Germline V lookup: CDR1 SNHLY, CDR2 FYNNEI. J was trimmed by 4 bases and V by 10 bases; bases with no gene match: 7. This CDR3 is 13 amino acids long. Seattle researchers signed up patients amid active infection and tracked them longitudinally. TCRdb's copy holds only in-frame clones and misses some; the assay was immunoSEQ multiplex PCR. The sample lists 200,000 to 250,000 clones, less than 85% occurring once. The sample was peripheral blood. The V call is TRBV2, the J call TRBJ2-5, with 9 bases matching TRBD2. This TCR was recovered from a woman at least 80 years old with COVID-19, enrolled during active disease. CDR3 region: CANPGLAGETQYF. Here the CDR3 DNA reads TGTGCCAATCCGGGACTAGCAGGAGAGACCCAGTACTTC.